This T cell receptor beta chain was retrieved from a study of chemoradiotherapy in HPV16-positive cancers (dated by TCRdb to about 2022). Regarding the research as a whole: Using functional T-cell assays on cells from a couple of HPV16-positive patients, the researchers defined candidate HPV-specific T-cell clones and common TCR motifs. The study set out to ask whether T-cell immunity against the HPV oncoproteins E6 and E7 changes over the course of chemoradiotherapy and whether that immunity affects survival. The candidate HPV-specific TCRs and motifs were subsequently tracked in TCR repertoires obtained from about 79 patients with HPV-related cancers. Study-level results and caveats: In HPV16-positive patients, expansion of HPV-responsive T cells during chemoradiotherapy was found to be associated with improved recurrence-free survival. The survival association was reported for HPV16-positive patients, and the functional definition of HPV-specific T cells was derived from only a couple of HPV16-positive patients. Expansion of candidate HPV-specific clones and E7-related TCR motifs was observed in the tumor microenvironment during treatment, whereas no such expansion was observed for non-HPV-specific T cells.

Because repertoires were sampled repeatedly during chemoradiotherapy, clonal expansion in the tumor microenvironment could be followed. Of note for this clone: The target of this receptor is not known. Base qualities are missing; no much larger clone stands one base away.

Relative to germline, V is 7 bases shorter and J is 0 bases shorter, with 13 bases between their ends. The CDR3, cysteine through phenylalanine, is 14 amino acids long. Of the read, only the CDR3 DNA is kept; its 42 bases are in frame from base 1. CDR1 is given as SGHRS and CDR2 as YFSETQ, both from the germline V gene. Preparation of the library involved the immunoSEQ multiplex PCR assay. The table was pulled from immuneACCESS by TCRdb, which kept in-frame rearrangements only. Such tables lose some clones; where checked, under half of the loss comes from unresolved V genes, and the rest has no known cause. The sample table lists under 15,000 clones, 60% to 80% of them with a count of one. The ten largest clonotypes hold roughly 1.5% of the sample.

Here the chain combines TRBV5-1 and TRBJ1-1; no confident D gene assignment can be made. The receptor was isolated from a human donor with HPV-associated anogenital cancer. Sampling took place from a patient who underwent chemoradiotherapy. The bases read TGCGCCAGCTCGAATGGACTGCTGAACACTGAAGCTTTCTTT. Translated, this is CASSNGLLNTEAFF. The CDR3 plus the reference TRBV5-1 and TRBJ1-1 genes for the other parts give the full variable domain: KAGVTQTPRYLIKTRGQQVTLSCSPISGHRSVSWYQQTPGQGLQFLFEYFSETQRNKGNFPGRFSGRQFSNSRSEMNVSTLELGDSALYLCASSNGLLNTEAFFGQGTRLTVV.